Sequencing of this TCR beta chain was carried out in a study of regulatory and conventional T cells in RAG deficiency. Regarding the study as a whole: Treg unique TCR beta sequences were about 100-fold fewer in Omenn syndrome and CID/AS patients than controls.

V shed 0 bases and J shed 6 bases, with 6 bases lying between them. Germline-derived CDR1 and CDR2 are MNHEY and SMNVEV (reference sequence). The CDR3 loop spans 12 amino acids. Clones were read by immunoSEQ multiplex PCR, and TCRdb kept only the in-frame ones, dropping some. In the table there are approximately 1,000 clones, roughly 88% of which are singletons. Comments on this clone: Its target is not known.

Blood CD4+ CD25-low CD127-high conventional T cells supplied the genomic DNA template. The sequence derives from a human donor with RAG deficiency presenting as combined immunodeficiency. The chain couples TRBV27 to TRBJ2-7; D gene uncertain. Sequencing was done on a sample of CD4+ effector T cells sorted from blood. The CDR3 here is CASSLSPSEQYF. The CDR3 DNA is TGTGCCAGCAGTTTATCCCCCTCCGAGCAGTACTTC.